The next 31 T cell receptor beta chains were all read from a single sample in a study of T-cell memory formation after mild COVID-19 (dated by TCRdb to 2020 to 2022). The library was built by means of 5' RACE. For sequencing, an Illumina NovaSeq 6000 was employed. TCRdb reworked the public reads: Q25 trimming with fastp, MiXCR clone assembly, productive beta chains retained. Each record represents a unique CDR3 protein, reported with the most common genes and DNA among its rows. The sample table records approximately 300,000 distinct CDR3 sequences; about 15% of these occur just once. The ten largest clonotypes hold approximately 20% of the sample. Sequencing was carried out using PBMCs or a T cell subset sorted from them (not recorded which). The receptors here all came from a man in his late teens or twenties who had mild COVID-19 (a few samples of this study predate the infection). The sample titles of this study are shuffled in the database, so cell type and time point are left out; the donor was told from shared clones.

The chain uses TRBV6-6 and TRBJ1-2, with no clear D. Germline V lookup: CDR1 MNHNY, CDR2 SVGAGI (reference sequence). The CDR3 covers 11 residues. Trimming removed 3 bases from V and 8 bases from J, with 7 bases in between. This chain's CDR3 is CASSYLVGYTF. The CDR3 DNA follows: TGTGCCAGCAGTTATCTCGTCGGCTACACCTTC.

In this sample, this clonotype turned up a few times. This chain connects TRBV6-2 or TRBV6-3 to TRBJ2-5; 7 nucleotides align to TRBD1. The germline CDR1 and CDR2 sequences are MNHEY and SVGEGT. V dropped 7 bases and J dropped 5; count of bases not matched to a gene: 13. The CDR3 totals 15 residues. The CDR3 spells CASKDQGVVWETQYF. CDR3 nucleotide sequence: TGTGCCAGCAAGGACCAGGGGGTCGTCTGGGAGACCCAGTACTTC.

This clonotype has only a few counts. The V call is TRBV7-8, the J call TRBJ2-7, with 10 bases lining up with TRBD1. Unmatched junction bases numbered 6, after V lost 4 bases and J lost 6 bases. The CDR3 has 14 amino acids. The V gene's germline CDR1 is SGHVS and CDR2 FQNEAQ. CDR3 protein: CASSSDRGPSEQYV. For the CDR3, the DNA is TGTGCCAGCAGCTCCGACAGGGGGCCTAGCGAGCAGTACGTC.

The chain joins TRBV6-5 to TRBJ2-4; 7 nucleotides match TRBD2. CDR3 length equals 16 residues. V dropped 2 bases and J dropped 0; count of bases not matched to a gene: 4. Germline V lookup: CDR1 MNHEY, CDR2 SVGAGI. CDR3 nucleotides: TGTGCCAGCAGTTACGAAATAGCGGGAGCCAAAAACATTCAGTACTTC. It yields the protein CASSYEIAGAKNIQYF.

This clonotype was seen more than once but under ten times. The rearrangement links TRBV29-1 to TRBJ1-1; no firm D call. Trimming removed 3 bases at V and 2 bases at J, with 7 bases between. The CDR3 loop spans 12 amino acids. CDR1 is SQVTM and CDR2 is ANQGSEA in the germline V gene. The CDR3 is CSVEEYNTEAFF. Here the CDR3 DNA reads TGCAGCGTTGAGGAGTATAACACTGAAGCTTTCTTT.

The rearrangement links TRBV3-1 to TRBJ2-7; a weak D match, TRBD1 (7 bases). CDR3 length: 13 amino acids. V was shortened by 4 bases and J by 6 bases, with 13 bases between the two germline ends. The germline V gene encodes CDR1 LGHDT and CDR2 YNNKEL (reference sequence). CDR3 coding DNA: TGTGCCAGCAGCCGCAGGGGGGAAAGCGAGCAGTACTTC. Translating it yields CASSRRGESEQYF.

The sample holds many counts of this clonotype. This chain joins TRBV6-6 and TRBJ1-2; 9 bases agree with TRBD1. The junction had 5 bases not matched to a gene; V was cut back by 1 base and J by 5 bases. Germline CDR1 reads MNHNY; CDR2 reads SVGAGI (reference sequence). The CDR3 spans 15 residues. The CDR3 sequence is CASSYLQGAGYGYTF. The CDR3, as DNA: TGTGCCAGCAGTTACTTACAGGGGGCAGGTTATGGCTACACCTTC.

There are a few counts of this clonotype. The V and J genes are TRBV7-2 and TRBJ2-7; 12 bases agree with TRBD2. CDR1 is SGHTA and CDR2 is FQGNSA in the germline V gene. V dropped 3 bases and J dropped 4; count of bases not matched to a gene: 4. The CDR3 runs to 15 residues. The CDR3 DNA is TGTGCCAGCAGCTTTCTAGCGGGGGGGCCTTACGAGCAGTACTTC. Its translation: CASSFLAGGPYEQYF.

This clonotype was recorded a few times. The CDR3 region has the DNA TGTGCCAGCGAGGTAGCCAAAAACATTCAGTACTTC. This encodes CASEVAKNIQYF. V is TRBV2 and J is TRBJ2-4; D unclear. CDR3 size: 12 residues. Germline values: CDR1 SNHLY, CDR2 FYNNEI. V was trimmed by 8 bases and J by 0 bases, leaving 5 bases between them.

CDR3 sequence: CASSVVLYGGTLRGYTF. CDR3 coding DNA: TGTGCCAGCAGCGTAGTGTTGTATGGGGGGACCCTTAGAGGCTACACCTTC. V usage is TRBV9 and J usage is TRBJ1-2, with a tentative D call TRBD1 (5 bases). The CDR3 spans 17 residues. Between the trimmed V and J ends, which lost 0 bases and 8 bases, there was a span of 23 bases. Germline V gene sequence: CDR1 SGDLS, CDR2 YYNGEE.

The rearrangement joins TRBV7-2 to TRBJ1-5, with 7 bases matching TRBD1. J was trimmed by 15 bases and V by 3 bases; bases with no gene match: 5. Germline lookup yields CDR1 SGHTA and CDR2 FQGNSA. This CDR3 is 11 amino acids long. CDR3 protein: CASSFTGAWHF. The CDR3 region has the DNA TGTGCCAGCAGCTTTACAGGGGCATGGCATTTT.

The CDR3 loop is CASSPPRVGTEAFF. In nucleotides, the CDR3 is TGTGCCAGCAGTCCACCCAGGGTCGGGACTGAAGCTTTCTTT. The genes are TRBV6-5 and TRBJ1-1; TRBD1 is a possible D gene (5 bases). The germline CDR1 and CDR2 sequences are MNHEY and SVGAGI. There are 14 residues in the CDR3. V lost 5 bases to trimming and J lost 5 bases, with 15 bases between them.

J is TRBJ1-2 and V is TRBV13; no reliable D call. CDR1 is PRHDT, CDR2 FYEKMQ, per germline (reference sequence). This CDR3 has 13 amino acids. V shed 5 bases and J shed 6 bases, with 13 bases lying between them. CDR3 nucleotides: TGTGCCAGCAGCCCAGACACTTCAAATGGCTACACCTTC. It encodes CASSPDTSNGYTF.

This chain joins TRBV20-1 and TRBJ2-7, with D perhaps matching TRBD1 (6 bases). V lost 2 bases, J lost 3 bases, and 17 bases lay in between. Germline V gene sequence: CDR1 DFQATT, CDR2 SNEGSKA (reference sequence). This CDR3 comprises 15 residues. This CDR3 reads CSARSYGQFHYEQYV. The CDR3 region has the DNA TGCAGTGCTAGATCCTATGGACAGTTCCACTACGAGCAGTACGTC.

This clonotype was picked up one time. V gene TRBV28 combines with J gene TRBJ2-7; D possibly corresponds to TRBD2 (6 bases). The CDR3 is 12 residues long. Trimming shortened V by 7 bases and J by 7 bases, and 14 bases separated the two germline ends. Germline V gene lookup returns CDR1 MDHEN and CDR2 SYDVKM. The CDR3 protein is CASTAAGQEQYF. The DNA of the CDR3 is TGTGCCAGCACGGCGGCGGGGCAGGAGCAGTACTTC.

This clonotype showed up just a few times. This rearrangement joins TRBV29-1 to TRBJ2-1; 11 bases line up with TRBD2. Germline V gene data show CDR1 as SQVTM and CDR2 as ANQGSEA. This CDR3 is built from 14 residues. The V gene end was trimmed by 5 bases and the J gene end by 3 bases; junction bases not matched to a gene: 3. The CDR3: CSVMTSGVYNEQFF. In nucleotides, the CDR3 is TGCAGCGTTATGACTAGCGGGGTCTACAATGAGCAGTTCTTC.

V gene TRBV6-6 combines with J gene TRBJ1-2; 9 bases map to TRBD1. This CDR3 contains 15 residues. CDR1 is MNHNY and CDR2 is SVGAGI in the germline V gene (reference sequence). Unmatched junction bases numbered 8, after V lost 3 bases and J lost 6 bases. The CDR3 loop reads CASSYQTGTGNGYTF. The DNA for the CDR3 is TGTGCCAGCAGTTATCAGACCGGGACAGGGAATGGCTACACCTTC.

This chain uses TRBV18 with TRBJ2-7, with TRBD2 matching 8 bases. Germline V gives CDR1 KGHSH, CDR2 LQKENI. V was pared by 1 base and J by 0 bases, with 5 bases of the junction left unmatched. This CDR3 spans 16 amino acids. The CDR3 protein is CASSPLSGASSYEQYF. DNA for the CDR3: TGTGCCAGCTCACCACTTAGCGGGGCTAGCTCCTACGAGCAGTACTTC.

This clonotype turned up a few times. The J gene is TRBJ2-7, the V gene TRBV6-6; weak D call: TRBD2 (5 bases). Trimming pared 10 bases from V and 5 bases from J, leaving 15 bases between. The CDR3 is made up of 12 amino acids. From germline, CDR1 is MNHNY and CDR2 SVGAGI (reference sequence). CDR3 in DNA: TGTGCCACCGGGAAAGGAGTAGACGAGCAGTACGTC. Amino acids: CATGKGVDEQYV.

The J gene is TRBJ2-3, the V gene TRBV6-6, with 10 nucleotides matching TRBD2. J gave up 6 bases and V 6 bases, and 6 bases lay outside the gene matches. The germline V gene encodes CDR1 MNHNY and CDR2 SVGAGI (reference sequence). The CDR3 covers 14 residues. The CDR3 DNA reads as TGTGCCAGCAGACCCGGGACTAGCGCCGATACGCAGTATTTT. Translation: CASRPGTSADTQYF.

At least ten counts were recorded for this clonotype. This chain uses TRBV7-7 with TRBJ2-7; weak D call: TRBD2 (5 bases). V was pared by 3 bases and J by 4 bases, with 16 bases between. The CDR3 is made up of 15 amino acids. Germline V gene sequence: CDR1 SSHAT, CDR2 FNYEAQ (reference sequence). CDR3 nucleotides: TGTGCCAGCAGCTTGGGCGCCGGAACGGGGTACGAGCAGTACTTC. Its protein product is CASSLGAGTGYEQYF.

The gene calls are TRBV19 and TRBJ1-6; the match to TRBD1 covers 11 bases. CDR1 and CDR2 from the germline V gene are LNHDA and SQIVND (reference sequence). The CDR3 loop spans 16 amino acids. V lost 5 bases and J lost 10; bases outside the gene matches: 10. The CDR3 DNA reads as TGTGCCAGTAGTGGACAGGGGGCGAGTTTACGCTCACCCCTCCACTTT. It translates to CASSGQGASLRSPLHF.

The chain recombines TRBV19 with TRBJ1-2; D uncertain. The CDR3 has 14 residues. The germline V and J ends were trimmed by 5 bases and 5 bases, with 15 bases remaining between them. In germline, CDR1 is LNHDA, CDR2 SQIVND (reference sequence). Here the CDR3 reads CASSRRDTVYGYTF. The CDR3 region has the DNA TGTGCCAGTAGTCGGCGTGACACGGTGTATGGCTACACCTTC.

The CDR3 sequence: CASSYGTGTGNQFF. In nucleotides, the CDR3 is TGTGCCAGCAGTTACGGGACCGGGACAGGGAATCAGTTCTTC. V and J are TRBV6-2 or TRBV6-3 and TRBJ2-1, with 9 bases aligning to TRBD1. Losses at the gene ends were 2 bases for V and 13 bases for J; bases not matched to a gene: 9. The CDR3 is 14 residues long. Germline CDR1 and CDR2: MNHEY and SVGEGT.

This clonotype has ten or more counts. The genes are TRBV5-4 and TRBJ2-1; D tentatively reads TRBD1 or TRBD2 (6 bases each). CDR3 size: 15 residues. Germline lookup yields CDR1 SGHNT and CDR2 YYREEE (reference sequence). V was cut by 7 bases and J by 0 bases, with 14 bases left in between. The CDR3 DNA follows: TGTGCCAGCTACGAGGGGGGCAACTCCTACAATGAGCAGTTCTTC. Translated: CASYEGGNSYNEQFF.

The rearrangement uses TRBV6-5 and TRBJ2-2; perhaps D is TRBD1 or TRBD2 (5 bases each). V lost 4 bases and J lost 7, with 16 bases in between. Germline CDR1 reads MNHEY; CDR2 reads SVGAGI. The CDR3 has 15 amino acids. CDR3 amino acids: CASSWGTTGRGELFF. Here the CDR3 DNA reads TGTGCCAGCAGTTGGGGCACAACGGGGCGCGGGGAGCTGTTTTTT.

This sequence joins TRBV7-9 and TRBJ2-2; D is possibly TRBD2 (6 bases). CDR3 length: 15 residues. Looked up from germline, CDR1 is SEHNR and CDR2 is FQNEAQ (reference sequence). V gave up 5 bases and J gave up 4 bases, with 14 bases separating them. The CDR3 protein is CASSLTSSVTGELFF. Here the CDR3 DNA reads TGTGCCAGCAGCCTGACTAGTTCGGTCACCGGGGAGCTGTTTTTT.

This chain joins TRBV6-2 or TRBV6-3 and TRBJ1-1; possibly TRBD1 for D (5 bases). With 2 bases removed from V and 1 base from J, the gap between germline ends came to 11 bases. The CDR3 sequence is 15 residues long. CDR1 is MNHEY, CDR2 SVGEGT, per germline. CDR3 bases: TGTGCCAGCAGTTACCGGGCACAGGCGAACACTGAAGCTTTCTTT. Encoded protein: CASSYRAQANTEAFF.

This clonotype appeared a few times. The gene calls are TRBV5-1 and TRBJ2-1; the D is unclear. CDR1 SGHRS and CDR2 YFSETQ come from the germline V gene. The CDR3 runs to 14 residues. The V and J ends lost 4 bases and 7 bases respectively, with 15 bases between them. The CDR3 sequence is CASSPDLVVNEQFF. The CDR3 DNA is TGCGCCAGCAGCCCCGACCTCGTGGTAAATGAGCAGTTCTTC.

This clonotype was observed a few times. V is TRBV5-1 and J is TRBJ2-1; D is unresolved. V was shortened by 1 base and J by 6 bases, with 11 bases between the two germline ends. The germline V gene encodes CDR1 SGHRS and CDR2 YFSETQ. The CDR3 has 14 amino acids. Written as DNA, the CDR3 is TGCGCCAGCAGCTTGTACATCGGTGGCAATGAGCAGTTCTTC. Protein product: CASSLYIGGNEQFF.

J is TRBJ2-7 and V is TRBV7-9, with D possibly being TRBD1 (7 bases). Germline CDR1 reads SEHNR; CDR2 reads FQNEAQ (reference sequence). Trimming removed 6 bases from V and 7 bases from J, with 16 bases in between. The CDR3 is 13 residues long. CDR3 residues: CASRVEGAEEQYV. The CDR3 nucleotides are TGTGCCAGCAGGGTGGAGGGGGCAGAGGAGCAGTACGTC.